This T cell receptor beta chain was captured in a study of T cell clonality in common variable immunodeficiency. Study observations and caveats: Compared with controls, CVID subjects had fewer shared TCRbeta clones.

Note on this clone: Antigen: not known. The read stops 3 residues short of the end of the CDR3; the missing end is completed from the germline J gene.

Profiled with immunoSEQ multiplex PCR; TCRdb holds only in-frame clones, not every one. This repertoire holds roughly 43,000 clones, and none appear only once. Caucasian heritage predominated among both patients and controls. The germline gives CDR1 LNHDA, CDR2 SQIVND (reference sequence). The CDR3 spans 13 residues. The chain joins TRBV19 to TRBJ1-2, with a tentative D call TRBD1 (5 bases). The sequenced sample was peripheral blood mononuclear cells. This receptor was identified in a person aged 18-70 years in good health. The CDR3 loop reads CASSKRQSVDYTF. CDR3 DNA, as far as it was read: TGTGCCAGTAGTAAGAGACAGTCGGTCGAC.